What follows is one T cell receptor beta chain and its context. Its antigen is unknown. This CDR3 is built from 13 residues. The V gene's germline CDR1 is SGHVS and CDR2 FQNEAQ. V was shortened by 2 bases and J by 1 base, with 6 bases between the two germline ends. Time point defined: newly diagnosed, previously untreated cHL patient sample. Investigators turned to newly diagnosed, untreated classical Hodgkin lymphoma PBMCs for comparison. Method: immunoSEQ multiplex PCR; TCRdb's copy keeps in-frame clones and lacks some. The data show more than 15,000 clones, roughly 87% seen once. This sample was included in a study of PD-1 blockade in classical Hodgkin lymphoma. Whole-study findings and limits: Relapsed/refractory patients reportedly had the lowest baseline TCR diversity, below newly diagnosed patients, who were below healthy donors. Repertoire difference causes, possibly disease activity or prior therapy, remain undefined.

The sample was peripheral blood mononuclear cells (PBMCs). The V call is TRBV7-8, the J call TRBJ2-7; no firm D call. The TCR was taken from a human donor with classical Hodgkin lymphoma. CDR3 region: CASSLIPSYEQYF. The CDR3 region has the DNA TGTGCCAGCAGCTTAATTCCTTCCTACGAGCAGTACTTC.